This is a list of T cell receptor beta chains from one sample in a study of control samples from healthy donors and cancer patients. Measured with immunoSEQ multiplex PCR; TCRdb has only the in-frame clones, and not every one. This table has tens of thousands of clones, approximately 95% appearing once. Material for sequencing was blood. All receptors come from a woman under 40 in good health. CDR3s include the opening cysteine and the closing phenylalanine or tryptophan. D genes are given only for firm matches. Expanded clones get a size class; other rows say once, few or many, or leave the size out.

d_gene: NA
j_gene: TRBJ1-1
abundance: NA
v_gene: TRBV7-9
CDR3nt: TGTGCCAGCAGCCGGGGACAACTGAACACTGAAGCTTTCTTT
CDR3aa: CASSRGQLNTEAFF

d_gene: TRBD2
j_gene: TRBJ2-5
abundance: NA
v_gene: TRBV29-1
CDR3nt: TGCCGCGGGGGGGGCCGGGGGAGGAGGACCCAGTACTTC
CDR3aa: CRGGGRGRRTQYF

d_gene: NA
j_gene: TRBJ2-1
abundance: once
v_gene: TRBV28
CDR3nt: TGTGCCAGCACTTGGAAAACCTACAATGAGCAGTTCTTC
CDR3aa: CASTWKTYNEQFF

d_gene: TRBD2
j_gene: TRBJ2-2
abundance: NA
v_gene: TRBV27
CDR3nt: TGTGCCAGCAGTTTCAGAGCGGGGGGCACCGGGGAGCTGTTTTTT
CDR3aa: CASSFRAGGTGELFF

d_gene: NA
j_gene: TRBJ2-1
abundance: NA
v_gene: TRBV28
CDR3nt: TGTGCCAGCAGCCCTACCAATGAGCAGTTCTTC
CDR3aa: CASSPTNEQFF

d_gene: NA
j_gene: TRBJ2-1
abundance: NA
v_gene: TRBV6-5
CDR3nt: TGTGCCAGCAGTTACTCGATTGGTCGGGAGCAGTTCTTC
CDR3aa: CASSYSIGREQFF

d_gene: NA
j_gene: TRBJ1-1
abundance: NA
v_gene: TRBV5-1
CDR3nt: TGCGCCAGCAGCAAAGGAACCAAGAACACTGAAGCTTTCTTT
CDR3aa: CASSKGTKNTEAFF

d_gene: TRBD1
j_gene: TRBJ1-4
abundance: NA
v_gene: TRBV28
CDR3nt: TGTGCCAGCAGAGAGCTCGACAGGGGTAATGAAAAACTGTTTTTT
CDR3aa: CASRELDRGNEKLFF

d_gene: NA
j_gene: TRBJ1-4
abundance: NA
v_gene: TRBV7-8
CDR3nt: TGTGCCAGCAGCTTAGCGGCAGGAACTAATGAAAAACTGTTTTTT
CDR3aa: CASSLAAGTNEKLFF

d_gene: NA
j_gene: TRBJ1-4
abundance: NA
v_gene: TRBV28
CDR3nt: TGTGCCAGCAGCCTTGAAGAAAAACTGTTTTTT
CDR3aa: CASSLEEKLFF

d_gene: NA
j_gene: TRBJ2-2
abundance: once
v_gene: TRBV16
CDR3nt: TGTGCCAGCAGCCAATTCCCCGGGGAGCTGTTTTTT
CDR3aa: CASSQFPGELFF

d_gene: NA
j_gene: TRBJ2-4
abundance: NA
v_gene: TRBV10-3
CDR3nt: TGTGCCATCAGTGAGTCGAATGGGGCCAAAAACATTCAGTACTTC
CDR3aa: CAISESNGAKNIQYF

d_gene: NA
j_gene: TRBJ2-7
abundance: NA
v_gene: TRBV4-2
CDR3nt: TGTGCCAGCAGCCAAGCTTGGGGGCAGAGCTCCTACGAGCAGTACTTC
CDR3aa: CASSQAWGQSSYEQYF

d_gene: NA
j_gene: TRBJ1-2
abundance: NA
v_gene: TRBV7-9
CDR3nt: TGTGCCAGCAGCCAGGGAGGGCTCTATGGCTACACCTTC
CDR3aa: CASSQGGLYGYTF

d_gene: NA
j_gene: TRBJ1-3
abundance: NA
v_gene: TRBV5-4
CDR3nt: TGTGCCAGCAGGCCTCGGGGGGAAAACACCATATATTTT
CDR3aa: CASRPRGENTIYF

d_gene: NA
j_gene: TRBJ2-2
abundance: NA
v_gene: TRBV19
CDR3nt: TGTGCCAGTACGAGGGTCTCCGGGGAGCTGTTTTTT
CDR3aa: CASTRVSGELFF

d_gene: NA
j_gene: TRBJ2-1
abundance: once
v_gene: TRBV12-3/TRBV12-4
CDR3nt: TGTGCCAGCAGTTTAAGGGAGCAGTTCTTC
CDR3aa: CASSLREQFF

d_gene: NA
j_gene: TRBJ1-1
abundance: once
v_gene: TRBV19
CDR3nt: TGTGCCAGCCAACCGGCGGCGGGACTTGAAGCTTTCTTT
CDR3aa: CASQPAAGLEAFF

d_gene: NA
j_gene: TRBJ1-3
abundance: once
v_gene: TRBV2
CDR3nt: TGTGCCAGCAGGAACCGGACAGCCGACTACTCTGGAAACACCATATATTTT
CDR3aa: CASRNRTADYSGNTIYF

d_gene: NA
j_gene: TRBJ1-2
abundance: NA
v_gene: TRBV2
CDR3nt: TGTGCCAGCAGTGAGGGCGGATTCACTAACTATGGCTACACCTTC
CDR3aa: CASSEGGFTNYGYTF

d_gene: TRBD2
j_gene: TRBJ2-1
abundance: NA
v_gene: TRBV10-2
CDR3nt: TGCGCCAGCAGTGAGTCCGCACTAGCGGGAAGTTACAATGAGCAGTTCTTC
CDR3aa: CASSESALAGSYNEQFF

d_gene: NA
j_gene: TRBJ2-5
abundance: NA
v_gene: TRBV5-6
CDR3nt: TGTGCCAGCAGCTGGGGGACGGCCCAAGAGACCCAGTACTTC
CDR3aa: CASSWGTAQETQYF

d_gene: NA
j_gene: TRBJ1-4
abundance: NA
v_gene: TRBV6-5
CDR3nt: TGTGCCAGCGGACGGGTAGGGGGGAATGAAAAACTGTTTTTT
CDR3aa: CASGRVGGNEKLFF

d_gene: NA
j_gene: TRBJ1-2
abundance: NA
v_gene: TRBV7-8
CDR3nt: TGTGCCAGCAGCTTAGTTGATTTGGATGGCTACACCTTC
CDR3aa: CASSLVDLDGYTF

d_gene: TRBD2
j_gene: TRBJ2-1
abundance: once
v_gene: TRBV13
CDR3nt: TGTGCCAGCAGCTTGGCACTAGCGGAAAACAATGAGCAGTTCTTC
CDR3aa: CASSLALAENNEQFF

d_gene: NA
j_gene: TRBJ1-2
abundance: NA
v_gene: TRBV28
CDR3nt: TGTGCCAGCAGGAAATGGCAGGGCCCCGGCTACACCTTC
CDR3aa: CASRKWQGPGYTF

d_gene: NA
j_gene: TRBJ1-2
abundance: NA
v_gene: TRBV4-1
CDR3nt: TGCGCCAGCAGCCAAGTCGGCGGGGGCGGCTATGGCTACACCTTC
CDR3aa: CASSQVGGGGYGYTF